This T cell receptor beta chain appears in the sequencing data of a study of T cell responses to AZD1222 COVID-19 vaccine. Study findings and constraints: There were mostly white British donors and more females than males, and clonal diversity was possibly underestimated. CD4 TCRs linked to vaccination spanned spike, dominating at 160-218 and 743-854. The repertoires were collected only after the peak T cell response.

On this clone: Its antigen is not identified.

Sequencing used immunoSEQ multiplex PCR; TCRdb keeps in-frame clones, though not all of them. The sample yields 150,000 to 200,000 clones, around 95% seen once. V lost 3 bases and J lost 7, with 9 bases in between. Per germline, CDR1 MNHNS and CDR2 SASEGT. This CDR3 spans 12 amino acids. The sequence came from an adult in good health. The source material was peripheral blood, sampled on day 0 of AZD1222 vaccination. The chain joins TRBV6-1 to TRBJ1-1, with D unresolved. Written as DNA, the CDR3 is TGTGCCAGCAGTGACGCGGCTTATGAAGCTTTCTTT. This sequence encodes CASSDAAYEAFF.